Listed below are T cell receptor beta chains from one sample, sequenced in a study of T-cell reconstitution after alpha-beta-depleted transplantation in children. TCRdb itself ran the PCR reads through MiXCR, one entry per CDR3 protein. This table has 85,000 to 120,000 distinct CDR3 sequences, 7.5% to 9.5% appearing once. The sample was PBMCs, taken before TCRalphabeta/CD19-depleted stem cell transplant. The receptors stem from a boy between 2 and 10 years old with acute lymphoblastic leukemia, due to receive a stem cell transplant. CDR3s include the opening cysteine and the closing phenylalanine or tryptophan. The D gene is left open where the match is weak. Where a row states a size, it is once, few, many or the class of an expanded clone; other rows omit it.

>TRBJ1-2|.|TRBV6-5|.
TGTGCCAGCAGCTTACACCGCTCCTTAGGAAACTATGGCTACACCTTC
CASSLHRSLGNYGYTF
>TRBJ1-2|.|TRBV3-1|.
TGTGCCAGCAGCCGGGGAAAGGGGTTCTATGGCTACACCTTC
CASSRGKGFYGYTF
>TRBJ1-2|TRBD1|TRBV10-3|medium-sized
TGTGCCACTAAAGGGGAACAGGGGTACTATGGCTACACCTTC
CATKGEQGYYGYTF
>TRBJ2-2|.|TRBV25-1|few
TGTGCCAGCACCAACCCCGTGGGCGGGGAGCTGTTTTTT
CASTNPVGGELFF
>TRBJ1-4|.|TRBV20-1|many
TGCAGTGCTACGGGTCCCCTTAATGAAAAACTGTTTTTT
CSATGPLNEKLFF
>TRBJ2-3|TRBD2|TRBV15|.
TGTGCCACCAGCATCCCGGGACTAGCTCGTGATACGCAGTATTTT
CATSIPGLARDTQYF
>TRBJ1-1|TRBD1|TRBV6-2/TRBV6-3|.
TGTGCCAGCGCAATGACAGGGAATGAAGCTTTCTTT
CASAMTGNEAFF
>TRBJ1-3|.|TRBV12-3/TRBV12-4|.
TGTGCCAGCAGTTCGGGCAGGACGGTGGGAAACACCATATATTTT
CASSSGRTVGNTIYF
>TRBJ1-5|.|TRBV6-2/TRBV6-3|few
TGTGCCAGCAGCCCGGCAGACAGTGTCTATCAGCCCCAGCATTTT
CASSPADSVYQPQHF
>TRBJ2-6|TRBD1|TRBV4-3|few
TGCGCCAGCACGCCGGGACAGGGGAAGTCTGGGGCCAACGTCCTGACTTTC
CASTPGQGKSGANVLTF
>TRBJ1-1|TRBD1|TRBV4-1|many
TGCGCCAGCAGCCAGGGGGACAGGGGGCCCTGGAACACTGAAGCTTTCTTT
CASSQGDRGPWNTEAFF
>TRBJ2-1|.|TRBV7-7|many
TGTGCCAGCAGCCAGACGCAGGACAATGAGCAGTTCTTC
CASSQTQDNEQFF
>TRBJ2-1|.|TRBV7-6|many
TGTGCCAGCAGCTTAGCGGGCTCCTACAATGAGCAGTTCTTC
CASSLAGSYNEQFF
>TRBJ2-1|TRBD2|TRBV7-9|.
TGTGCCAGCCGGCGGGGGGTAGCCGAGAACAATGAGCAGTTCTTC
CASRRGVAENNEQFF
>TRBJ2-1|TRBD2|TRBV6-2/TRBV6-3|few
TGTGCCAGCAGCCGTGGTTCTAGCGGCTCTTACAATGAGCAGTTCTTC
CASSRGSSGSYNEQFF
>TRBJ1-2|.|TRBV5-1|.
TGCGCCAGCAGCCCACGTCAGGGAACCCCCTATGGCTACACCTTC
CASSPRQGTPYGYTF
>TRBJ2-7|.|TRBV5-1|few
TGCGCCAGCAGCTTGGACCCGCCAGGGTCCCAGACTTACGAGCAGTACTTC
CASSLDPPGSQTYEQYF
>TRBJ2-1|TRBD1|TRBV7-6|.
TGTGCCAGCAGCCCCGACAGGGCAAACTCCTACAATGAGCAGTTCTTC
CASSPDRANSYNEQFF
>TRBJ2-6|.|TRBV11-3|many
TGTGCCAGCAGCTTACAGGACAGCCACTCTGGGGCCAACGTCCTGACTTTC
CASSLQDSHSGANVLTF
>TRBJ1-1|.|TRBV6-2/TRBV6-3|many
TGTGCCAGCAGTTACGGTACGGAGAACACTGAAGCTTTCTTT
CASSYGTENTEAFF
>TRBJ2-2|TRBD1|TRBV28|.
TGTGCCAGCAGTTTACGAGACAGGGGGCTTTGGGCCGGGGAGCTGTTTTTT
CASSLRDRGLWAGELFF
>TRBJ2-1|TRBD2|TRBV5-1|many
TGCGCCAGCAGCTTGGGGTTTTTAGCGGGGGGAAACAATGAGCAGTTCTTC
CASSLGFLAGGNNEQFF
>TRBJ2-7|.|TRBV20-1|.
TGCAGTGCTAGAGAGGTCGGGGGCCCGTCCTACGAGCAGTACTTC
CSAREVGGPSYEQYF
>TRBJ2-7|.|TRBV3-1|.
TGTGCCAGCAGCCCAGGACCTGCCGCAGGTTCCTCTTACTACGAGCAGTACTTC
CASSPGPAAGSSYYEQYF
>TRBJ1-2|.|TRBV7-9|few
TGTGCCAGCAGCTCTCCGGGCAGGGATAACTATGGCTACACCTTC
CASSSPGRDNYGYTF